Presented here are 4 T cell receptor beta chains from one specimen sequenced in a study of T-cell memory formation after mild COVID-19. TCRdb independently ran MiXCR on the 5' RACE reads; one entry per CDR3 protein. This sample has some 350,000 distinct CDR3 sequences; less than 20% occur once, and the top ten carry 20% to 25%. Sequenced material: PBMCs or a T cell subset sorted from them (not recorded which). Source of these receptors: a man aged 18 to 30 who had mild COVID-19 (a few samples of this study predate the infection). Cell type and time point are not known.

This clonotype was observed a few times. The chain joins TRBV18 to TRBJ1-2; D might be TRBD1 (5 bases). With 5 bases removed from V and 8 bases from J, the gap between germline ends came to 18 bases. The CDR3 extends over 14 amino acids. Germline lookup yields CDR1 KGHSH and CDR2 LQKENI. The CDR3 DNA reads TGTGCCAGCTCAACCATGGCCAGGGAGGACGGCTACACCTTC. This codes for CASSTMAREDGYTF.

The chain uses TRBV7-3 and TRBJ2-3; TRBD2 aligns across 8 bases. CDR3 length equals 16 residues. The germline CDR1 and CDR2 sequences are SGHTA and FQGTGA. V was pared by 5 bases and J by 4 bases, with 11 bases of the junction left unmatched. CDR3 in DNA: TGTGCCAGCAGCGTTCCGGGACTAGAATTTCCAGATACGCAGTATTTT. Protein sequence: CASSVPGLEFPDTQYF.

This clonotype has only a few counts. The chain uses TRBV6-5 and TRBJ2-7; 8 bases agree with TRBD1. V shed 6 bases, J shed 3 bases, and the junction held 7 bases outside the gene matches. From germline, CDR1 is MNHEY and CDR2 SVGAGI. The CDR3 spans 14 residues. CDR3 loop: CASRLTGGSYEQYF. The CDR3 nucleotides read TGTGCCAGCAGGCTCACAGGGGGGAGCTACGAGCAGTACTTC.

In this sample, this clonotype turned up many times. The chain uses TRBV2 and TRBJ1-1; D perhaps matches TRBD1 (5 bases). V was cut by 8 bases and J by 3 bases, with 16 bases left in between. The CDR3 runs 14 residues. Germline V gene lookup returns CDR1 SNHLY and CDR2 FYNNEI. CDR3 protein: CASEVAGGHTEAFF. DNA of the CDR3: TGTGCCAGCGAGGTGGCGGGGGGACACACTGAAGCTTTCTTT.